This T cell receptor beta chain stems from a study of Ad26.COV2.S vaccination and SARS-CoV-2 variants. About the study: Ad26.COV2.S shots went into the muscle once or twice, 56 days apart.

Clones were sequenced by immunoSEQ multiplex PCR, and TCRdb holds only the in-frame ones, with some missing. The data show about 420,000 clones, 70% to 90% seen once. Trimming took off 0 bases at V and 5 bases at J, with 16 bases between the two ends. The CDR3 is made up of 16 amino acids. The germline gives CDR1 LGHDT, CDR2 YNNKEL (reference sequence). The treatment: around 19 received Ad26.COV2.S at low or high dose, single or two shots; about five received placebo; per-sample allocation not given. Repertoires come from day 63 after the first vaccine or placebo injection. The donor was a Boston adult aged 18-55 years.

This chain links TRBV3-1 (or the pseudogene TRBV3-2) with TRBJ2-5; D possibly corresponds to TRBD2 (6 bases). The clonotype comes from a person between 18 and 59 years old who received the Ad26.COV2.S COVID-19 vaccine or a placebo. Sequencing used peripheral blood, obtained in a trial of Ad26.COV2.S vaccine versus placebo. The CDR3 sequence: CASSQDRAGSPETQYF. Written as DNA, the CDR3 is TGTGCCAGCAGCCAAGATAGGGCGGGGAGCCCCGAGACCCAGTACTTC.